This T cell receptor (beta chain) was sequenced in a study of cytomegalovirus exposure and HLA in healthy donors. Broader study findings: Most sequenced TCRs were rare (though some public TCRs occurred in many donors). Later examination showed HLA-associated TCR beta chains had greater clonal expansion than equally common others. Among the most significant clusters, several appeared linked to common viral pathogens in a later analysis.

On this clone: Antigen: not known.

The CDR3 has 15 amino acids. V was trimmed by 1 base and J by 5 bases, leaving 12 bases between them. Germline V gene lookup returns CDR1 LGHNA and CDR2 YSLEER. The PCR made use of 60 Vbeta and 13 Jbeta primers. In the authors' workflow: In a later analysis, 80 million or so unique TCR beta chains included roughly 11 million shared by two or more donors. The repertoire was sequenced with immunoSEQ multiplex PCR; TCRdb's copy has only in-frame clones and lacks some. V and J calls and clone size come straight from that table; D and trimming were deduced from the DNA. This repertoire shows approximately 140,000 clones, approximately 72% found once; its top ten account for roughly 3%.

Source material: PBMCs. The chain carries TRBV4-3 and TRBJ2-1; D call uncertain. This sequence was found in a human donor in good health. As DNA, the CDR3 is TGCGCCAGCAGCCAAGGTTTGAGGTTGGACAATGAGCAGTTCTTC. As protein: CASSQGLRLDNEQFF.